This TCR beta chain comes out of a study of spatial heterogeneity in lung cancer. Each TCR cDNA molecule bore a unique molecular identifier. TCRdb re-called the 5' RACE reads with MiXCR, one entry per CDR3 protein. The sample yields tens of thousands of distinct CDR3 sequences, about 10% seen once. This clonotype was counted many times. The V segment lost 4 bases and the J segment 0 bases; nucleotides outside the gene matches: 0. The CDR3 totals 14 residues. Specified time point: blood at routine non-recurrence follow-up after resection. The sequence came from a male donor with early-stage non-small cell lung cancer. The chain recombines TRBV12-3 or TRBV12-4 with TRBJ2-7; 10 nucleotides match TRBD2. Sample: PBMCs, taken at follow-up. DNA of the CDR3: TGTGCCAGCAGTTCTAGCGGGAGCTCCTACGAGCAGTACTTC. It translates to CASSSSGSSYEQYF.